The text below deals with one TCR beta chain. This CDR3 comprises 14 residues. V dropped 6 bases and J dropped 1 base, with 13 bases sitting between them. Germline V CDR1 and CDR2: SQVTM, ANQGSEA. Assay: immunoSEQ multiplex PCR; the TCRdb copy retains only in-frame clones and omits some. The sample consists of some 65,000 clones, about nine tenths of them appearing once. These data originate in a study of OX40 agonist ivuxolimab in advanced cancers. The J gene is TRBJ2-1, the V gene TRBV29-1; D tentatively fits TRBD1 or TRBD2 (6 bases each). This receptor was identified in an adult with an advanced solid tumor such as melanoma, head and neck, liver or kidney cancer. The sample was CD4+ or CD8+ T cells sorted from blood, taken in a trial of the OX40 agonist ivuxolimab. The DNA for the CDR3 is TGCAGCGTGGACGGGGGCCGTTCCTACAATGAGCAGTTCTTC. This codes for CSVDGGRSYNEQFF.